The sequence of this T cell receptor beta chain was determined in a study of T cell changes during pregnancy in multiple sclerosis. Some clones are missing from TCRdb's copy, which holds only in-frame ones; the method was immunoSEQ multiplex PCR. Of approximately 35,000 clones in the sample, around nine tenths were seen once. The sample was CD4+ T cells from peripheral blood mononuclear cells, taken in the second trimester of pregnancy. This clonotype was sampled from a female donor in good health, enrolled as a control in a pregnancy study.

The CDR3, as DNA: TGCGCCAGCAGCCAAGGTGGAACTAGCGCGGGCACAGATACGCAGTATTTT. It specifies CASSQGGTSAGTDTQYF. V is TRBV4-3 and J is TRBJ2-3; 7 positions match TRBD2. The V gene's germline CDR1 is LGHNA and CDR2 YSLEER. This CDR3 has 17 amino acids. Losses at the gene ends were 1 base for V and 1 base for J; bases not matched to a gene: 8.